This T cell receptor (beta chain) was captured by sequencing in a study of Tregs in tolerant kidney transplant recipients. Produced via immunoSEQ multiplex PCR; TCRdb's table is partial and in-frame only. The listing records approximately 6,000 clones. Findings and limits, study-wide: Biological reproducibility was not directly addressed in this study. Activated donor B cell expansion appeared to reveal the most relevant donor-specific TCRbeta repertoire.

The CDR3 covers 13 residues. Germline CDR1 reads SGHVS; CDR2 reads FNYEAQ. Trimming removed 7 bases at V and 6 bases at J, with 15 bases between. Recipients received nonmyeloablative bone marrow transplants from related graft donors, with transient mixed chimerism. CD4+CD25+CD127- Tregs, CD4+CD25- non-Tregs, CD4 and CD8 cells were sorted. As to this clone: Its antigen is as yet unknown. The read ends 3 residues shy of where the CDR3 ends; the end is completed using the germline J gene.

This specimen was CD8+ T cells from blood (PBMCs), taken 12 months after the transplant. This sequence originates from a human patient who received a combined kidney and bone marrow transplant. Some T cells may be transferred from the graft donor. The chain is built from TRBV7-6 and TRBJ1-1; D is unclear. CDR3: CASTPRGASEAFF. CDR3 bases read: TGTGCCAGCACCCCCCGCGGAGCCTCTGAA.